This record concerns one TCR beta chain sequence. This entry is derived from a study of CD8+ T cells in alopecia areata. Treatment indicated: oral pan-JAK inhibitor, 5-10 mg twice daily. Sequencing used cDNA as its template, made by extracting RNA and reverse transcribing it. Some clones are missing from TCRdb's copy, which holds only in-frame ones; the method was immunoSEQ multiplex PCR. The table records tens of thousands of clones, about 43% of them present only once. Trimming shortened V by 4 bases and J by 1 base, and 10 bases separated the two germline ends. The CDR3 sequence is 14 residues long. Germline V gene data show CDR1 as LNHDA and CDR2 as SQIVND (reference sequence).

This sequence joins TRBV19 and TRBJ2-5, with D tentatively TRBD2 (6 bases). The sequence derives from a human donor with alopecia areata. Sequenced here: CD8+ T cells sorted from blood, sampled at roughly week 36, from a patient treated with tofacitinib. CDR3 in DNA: TGTGCCAGTAGTAAGGTTAGCGGCCAAGAGACCCAGTACTTC. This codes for CASSKVSGQETQYF.